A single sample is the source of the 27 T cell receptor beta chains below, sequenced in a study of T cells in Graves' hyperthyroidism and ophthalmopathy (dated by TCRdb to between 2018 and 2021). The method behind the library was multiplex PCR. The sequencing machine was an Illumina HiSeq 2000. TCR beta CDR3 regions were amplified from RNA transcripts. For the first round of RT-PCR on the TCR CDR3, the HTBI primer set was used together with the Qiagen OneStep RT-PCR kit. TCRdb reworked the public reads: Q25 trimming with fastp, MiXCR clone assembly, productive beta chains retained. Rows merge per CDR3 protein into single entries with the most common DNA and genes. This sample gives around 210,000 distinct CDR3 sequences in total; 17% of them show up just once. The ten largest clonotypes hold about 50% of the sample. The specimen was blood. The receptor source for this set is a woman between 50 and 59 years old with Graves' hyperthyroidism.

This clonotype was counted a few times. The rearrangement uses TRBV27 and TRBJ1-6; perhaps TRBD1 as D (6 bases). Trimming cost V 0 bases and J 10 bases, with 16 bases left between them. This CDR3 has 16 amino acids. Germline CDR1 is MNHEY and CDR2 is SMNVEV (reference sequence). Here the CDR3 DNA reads TGTGCCAGCAGTTTATCGCAGGGGAGGGTTGGGTCACCCCTCCACTTT. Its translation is CASSLSQGRVGSPLHF.

CDR3 sequence: CATSRGLAETYNEQFF. CDR3 DNA sequence: TGTGCCACCAGCAGAGGCCTAGCGGAAACCTACAATGAGCAGTTCTTC. This chain uses TRBV15 with TRBJ2-1, with 7 bases aligning to TRBD2. Germline CDR1 LNHNV, CDR2 YYDKDF (reference sequence). This CDR3 has 16 amino acids. The junction had 5 bases not matched to a gene; V was cut back by 1 base and J by 2 bases.

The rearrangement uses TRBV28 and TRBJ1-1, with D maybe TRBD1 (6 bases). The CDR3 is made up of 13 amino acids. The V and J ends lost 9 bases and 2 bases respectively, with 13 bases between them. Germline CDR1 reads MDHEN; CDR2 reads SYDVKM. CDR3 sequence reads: CASRGALNTEAFF. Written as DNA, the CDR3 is TGTGCCAGTCGGGGGGCTCTAAACACTGAAGCTTTCTTT.

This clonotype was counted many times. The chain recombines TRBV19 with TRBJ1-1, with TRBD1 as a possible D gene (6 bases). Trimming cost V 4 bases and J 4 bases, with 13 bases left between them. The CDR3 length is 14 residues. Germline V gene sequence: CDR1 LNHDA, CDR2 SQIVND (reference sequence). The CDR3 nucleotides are TGTGCCAGTAGTAAGGACAGACACCGCACTGAAGCTTTCTTT. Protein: CASSKDRHRTEAFF.

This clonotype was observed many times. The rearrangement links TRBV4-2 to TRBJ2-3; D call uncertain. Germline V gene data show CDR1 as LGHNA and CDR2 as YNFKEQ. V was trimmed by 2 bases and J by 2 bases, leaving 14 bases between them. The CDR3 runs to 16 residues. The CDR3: CASSQSPRTTTDTQYF. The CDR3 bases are TGTGCCAGCAGCCAAAGCCCCCGGACCACCACAGATACGCAGTATTTT.

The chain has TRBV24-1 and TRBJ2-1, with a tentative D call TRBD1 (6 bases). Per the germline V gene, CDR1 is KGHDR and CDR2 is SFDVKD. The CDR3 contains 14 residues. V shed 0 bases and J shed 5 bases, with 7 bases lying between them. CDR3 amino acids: CATSDLRGNNEQFF. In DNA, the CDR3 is TGTGCCACCAGTGATTTGAGGGGGAACAATGAGCAGTTCTTC.

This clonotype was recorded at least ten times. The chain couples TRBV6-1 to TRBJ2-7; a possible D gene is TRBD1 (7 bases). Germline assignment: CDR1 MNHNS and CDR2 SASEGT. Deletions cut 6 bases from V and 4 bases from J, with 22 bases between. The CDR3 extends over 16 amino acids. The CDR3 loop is CASSRNLQGTAYEQYF. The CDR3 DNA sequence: TGTGCCAGCAGCCGAAACCTACAGGGGACTGCTTACGAGCAGTACTTC.

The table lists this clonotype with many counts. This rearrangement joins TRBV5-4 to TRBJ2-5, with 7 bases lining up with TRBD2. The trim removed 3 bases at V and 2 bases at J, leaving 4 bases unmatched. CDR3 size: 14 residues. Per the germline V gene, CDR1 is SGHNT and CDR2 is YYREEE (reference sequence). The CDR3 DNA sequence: TGTGCCAGCAGCTCGGGGGGATGGCAAGAGACCCAGTACTTC. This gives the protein CASSSGGWQETQYF.

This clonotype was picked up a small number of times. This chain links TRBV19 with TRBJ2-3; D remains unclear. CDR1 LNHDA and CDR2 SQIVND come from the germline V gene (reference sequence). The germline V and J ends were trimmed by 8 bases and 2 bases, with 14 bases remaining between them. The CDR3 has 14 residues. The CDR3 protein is CASSSQRNTDTQYF. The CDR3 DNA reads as TGTGCCAGTTCCTCTCAGCGAAACACAGATACGCAGTATTTT.

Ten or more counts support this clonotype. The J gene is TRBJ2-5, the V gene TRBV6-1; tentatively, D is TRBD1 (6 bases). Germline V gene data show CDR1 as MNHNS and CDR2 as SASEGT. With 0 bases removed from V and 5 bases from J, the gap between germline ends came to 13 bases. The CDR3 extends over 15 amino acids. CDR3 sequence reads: CASSEADRSVETQYF. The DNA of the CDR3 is TGTGCCAGCAGTGAAGCCGACAGGAGTGTGGAGACCCAGTACTTC.

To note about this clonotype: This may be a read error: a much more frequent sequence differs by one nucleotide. Here the CDR3 DNA reads TGTGCCAGCAGCAGACGCAGGTCCTCAGAGACCCAGTACTTC. It is translated as CASSRRRSSETQYF. V gene TRBV3-1 combines with J gene TRBJ2-5; D uncertain. Germline CDR1 LGHDT, CDR2 YNNKEL (reference sequence). CDR3 length equals 14 residues. The V end lost 5 bases, the J end lost 4 bases, and 14 bases lay between the germline ends.

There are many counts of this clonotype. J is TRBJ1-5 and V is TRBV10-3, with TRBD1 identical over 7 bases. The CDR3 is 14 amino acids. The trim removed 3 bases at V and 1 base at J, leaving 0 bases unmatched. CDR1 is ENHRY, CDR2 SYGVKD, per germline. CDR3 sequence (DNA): TGTGCCATCAGTGAACAGGGGAGCAATCAGCCCCAGCATTTT. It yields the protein CAISEQGSNQPQHF.

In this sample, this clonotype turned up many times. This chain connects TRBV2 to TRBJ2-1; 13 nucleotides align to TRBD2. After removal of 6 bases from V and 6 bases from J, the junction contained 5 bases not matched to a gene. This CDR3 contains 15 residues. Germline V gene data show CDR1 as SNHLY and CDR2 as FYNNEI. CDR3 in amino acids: CASRMGLAGFNEQFF. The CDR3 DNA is TGTGCCAGCAGGATGGGACTAGCGGGGTTCAATGAGCAGTTCTTC.

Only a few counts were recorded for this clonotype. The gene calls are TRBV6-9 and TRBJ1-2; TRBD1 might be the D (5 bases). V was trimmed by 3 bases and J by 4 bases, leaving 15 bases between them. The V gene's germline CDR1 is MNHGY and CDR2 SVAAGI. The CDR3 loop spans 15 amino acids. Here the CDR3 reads CASSYRGGDGYGYTF. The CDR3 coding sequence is TGTGCCAGCAGTTACCGGGGGGGGGATGGCTATGGCTACACCTTC.

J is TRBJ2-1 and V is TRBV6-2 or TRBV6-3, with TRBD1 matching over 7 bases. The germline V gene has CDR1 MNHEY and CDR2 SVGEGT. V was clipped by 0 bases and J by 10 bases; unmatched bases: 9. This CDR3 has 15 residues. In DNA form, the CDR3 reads TGTGCCAGCAGTTACTCGAAAGAGGGGGCAAGCGAGCAGTTCTTC. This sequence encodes CASSYSKEGASEQFF.

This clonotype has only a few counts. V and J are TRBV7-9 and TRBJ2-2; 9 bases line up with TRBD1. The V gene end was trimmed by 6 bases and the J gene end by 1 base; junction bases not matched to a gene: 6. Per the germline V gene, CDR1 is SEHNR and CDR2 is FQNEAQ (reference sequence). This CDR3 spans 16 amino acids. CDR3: CASRPWGQGNTGELFF. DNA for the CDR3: TGTGCCAGCAGGCCATGGGGACAGGGGAACACCGGGGAGCTGTTTTTT.

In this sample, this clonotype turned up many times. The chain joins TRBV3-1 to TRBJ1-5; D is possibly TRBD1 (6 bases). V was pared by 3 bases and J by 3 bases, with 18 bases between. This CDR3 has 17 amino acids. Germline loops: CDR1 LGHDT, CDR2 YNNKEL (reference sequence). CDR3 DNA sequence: TGTGCCAGCAGCCAGTGGCCCGCAGGGGCCAACAATCAGCCCCAGCATTTT. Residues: CASSQWPAGANNQPQHF.

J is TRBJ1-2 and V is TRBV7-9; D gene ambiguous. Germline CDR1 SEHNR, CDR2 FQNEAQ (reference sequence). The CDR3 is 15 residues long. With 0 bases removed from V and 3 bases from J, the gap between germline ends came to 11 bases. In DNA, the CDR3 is TGTGCCAGCAGCTTAGCGGAGGGTTCGGACTATGGCTACACCTTC. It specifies CASSLAEGSDYGYTF.

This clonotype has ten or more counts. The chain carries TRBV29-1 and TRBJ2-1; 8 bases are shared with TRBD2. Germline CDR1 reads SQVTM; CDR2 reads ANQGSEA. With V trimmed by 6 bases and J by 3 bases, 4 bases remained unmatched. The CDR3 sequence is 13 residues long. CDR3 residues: CSVGRVIYNEQFF. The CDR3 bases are TGCAGCGTCGGGAGGGTAATCTACAATGAGCAGTTCTTC.

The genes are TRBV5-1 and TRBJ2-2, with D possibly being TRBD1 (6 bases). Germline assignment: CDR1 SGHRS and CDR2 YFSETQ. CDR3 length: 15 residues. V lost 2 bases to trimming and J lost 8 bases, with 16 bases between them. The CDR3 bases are TGCGCCAGCAGCTTAGGAGGACAGCGTGGTGGGGAGCTGTTTTTT. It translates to CASSLGGQRGGELFF.

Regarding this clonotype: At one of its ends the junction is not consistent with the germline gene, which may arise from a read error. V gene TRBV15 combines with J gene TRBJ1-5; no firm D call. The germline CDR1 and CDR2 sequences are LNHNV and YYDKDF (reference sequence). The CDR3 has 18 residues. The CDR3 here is CATSRDYEDGVSNQPQHF. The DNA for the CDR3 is TGTGCCACCAGCCGAGATTACGAGGATGGGGTAAGCAATCAGCCCCAGCATTTT.

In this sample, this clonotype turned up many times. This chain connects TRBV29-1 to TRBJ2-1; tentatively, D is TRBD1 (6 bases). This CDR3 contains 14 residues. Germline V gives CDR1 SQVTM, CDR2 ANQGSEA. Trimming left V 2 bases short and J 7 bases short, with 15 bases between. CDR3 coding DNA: TGCAGCGTTGAATGGGGGCGCCCCGGGAATGAGCAGTTCTTC. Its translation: CSVEWGRPGNEQFF.

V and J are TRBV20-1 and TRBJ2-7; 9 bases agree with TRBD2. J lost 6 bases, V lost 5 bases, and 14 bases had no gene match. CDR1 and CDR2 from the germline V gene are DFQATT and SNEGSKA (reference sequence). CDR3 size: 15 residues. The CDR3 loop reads CSARKLSGRLSEQYF. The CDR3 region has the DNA TGCAGTGCTCGGAAGTTAAGCGGGAGGCTAAGCGAGCAGTACTTC.

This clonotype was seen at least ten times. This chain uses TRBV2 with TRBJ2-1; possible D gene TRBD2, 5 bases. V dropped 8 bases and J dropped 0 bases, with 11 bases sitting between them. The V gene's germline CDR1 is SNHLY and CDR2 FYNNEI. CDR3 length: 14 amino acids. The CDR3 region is CASGSAASYNEQFF. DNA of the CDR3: TGTGCCAGCGGGTCAGCGGCCTCCTACAATGAGCAGTTCTTC.

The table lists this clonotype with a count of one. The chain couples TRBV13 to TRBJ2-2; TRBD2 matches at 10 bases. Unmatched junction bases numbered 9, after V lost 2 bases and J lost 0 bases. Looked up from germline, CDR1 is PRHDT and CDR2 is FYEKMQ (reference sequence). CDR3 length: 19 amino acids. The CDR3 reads CASSLYVLAGGTNTGELFF. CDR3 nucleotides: TGTGCCAGCAGCTTATATGTGTTAGCGGGAGGAACGAACACCGGGGAGCTGTTTTTT.

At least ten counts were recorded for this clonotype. The CDR3: CASRPQGGSANEQFF. In DNA form, the CDR3 reads TGTGCCAGCAGACCGCAGGGGGGAAGCGCCAATGAGCAGTTCTTC. This rearrangement joins TRBV11-2 to TRBJ2-1, with TRBD1 as a possible D gene (7 bases). This CDR3 region has 15 residues. Germline V gives CDR1 SGHAT, CDR2 FQNNGV. V lost 6 bases and J lost 6, with 18 bases in between.

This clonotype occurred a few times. Here the CDR3 reads CSAQRTRSKTYNEQFF. CDR3 in DNA: TGCAGTGCCCAGAGGACTAGAAGTAAAACCTACAATGAGCAGTTCTTC. The V call is TRBV20-1, the J call TRBJ2-1; 7 nucleotides agree with TRBD2. Germline CDR1 reads DFQATT; CDR2 reads SNEGSKA (reference sequence). The length of the CDR3 is 16 residues. V shed 6 bases and J 2 bases; nucleotides not matched to a gene: 13.